The clone carrying this TCR beta chain was recorded once. The CDR3 is made up of 14 amino acids. The record originates from a study of blood T cell repertoires in COVID-19. Turning to the study itself: PBMCs, B-cell-depleted T cells, or T cells were the source of the cDNA or gDNA that made up the material.

Original analysis: How many nucleated cells were present was estimated from reference gene primer amplification. Only in-frame clones appear in the TCRdb table, and some are missing; sequencing was by immunoSEQ multiplex PCR. V and J calls and clone size follow that table, whereas D and trimming were derived from the DNA. The sample has roughly 150,000 clones, roughly 80% seen once. The receptor's source is a woman aged 80 or older with acute or convalescent COVID-19. The gene calls are TRBV21-1 and TRBJ2-5; no check of the table's D call, TRBD1, against the DNA was made. TRBV21-1 is a pseudogene. The sequenced material came from peripheral blood. The chain's CDR3 is CASSKVAGKETQYF. The CDR3 region has the DNA TGTGCCAGCAGCAAAGTCGCAGGGAAAGAGACCCAGTACTTC.